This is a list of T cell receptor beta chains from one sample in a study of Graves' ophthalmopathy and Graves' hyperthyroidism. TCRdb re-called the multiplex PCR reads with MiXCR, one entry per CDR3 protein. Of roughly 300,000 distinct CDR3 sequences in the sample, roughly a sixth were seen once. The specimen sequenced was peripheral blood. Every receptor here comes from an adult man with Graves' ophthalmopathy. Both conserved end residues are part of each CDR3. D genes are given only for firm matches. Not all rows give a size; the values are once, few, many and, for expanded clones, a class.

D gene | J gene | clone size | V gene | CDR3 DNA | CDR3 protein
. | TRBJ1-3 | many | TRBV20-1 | TGCAGTGCGCCACGACGTCCCGGAAACACCATATATTTT | CSAPRRPGNTIYF
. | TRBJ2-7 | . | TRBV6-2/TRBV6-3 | TGTGCCAGCCGTCCACCTAGATTACACGAGCAGTACTTC | CASRPPRLHEQYF
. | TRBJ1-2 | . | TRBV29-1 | TGCAGCGTCGCACACGTCTATGGCTACACCTTC | CSVAHVYGYTF
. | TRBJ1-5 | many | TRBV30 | TGTGCCTGGAGTGTAAAAAGTAGTCAGCCCCAGCATTTT | CAWSVKSSQPQHF
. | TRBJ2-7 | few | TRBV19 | TGTGCCAGTAGTGTCGGGACAAGGACGTCGTACGAGCAGTACTTC | CASSVGTRTSYEQYF
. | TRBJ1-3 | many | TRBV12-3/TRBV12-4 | TGTGCCAGCAGCGTCATACCGGGACAAGGGAGAAACACCATATATTTT | CASSVIPGQGRNTIYF
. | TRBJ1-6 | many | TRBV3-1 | TGTGCCAGCAGCCTCCCAGGTTCCTATAATTCACCCCTCCACTTT | CASSLPGSYNSPLHF
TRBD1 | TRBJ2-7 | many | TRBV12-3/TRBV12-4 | TGTGCCAGCAGCCCGGGACAGGGGGGCGAGCAGTACTTC | CASSPGQGGEQYF
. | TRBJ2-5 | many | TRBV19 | TGTGCCAGTAGTATCGACGGGCCGGGGAAGACCCAGTACTTC | CASSIDGPGKTQYF
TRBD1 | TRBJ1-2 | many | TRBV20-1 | TGCAGTGCTACCCCGGGACAGGGGATGATGCATGGCTACACCTTC | CSATPGQGMMHGYTF
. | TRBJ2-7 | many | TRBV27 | TGTGCCAGCAGTACCCCGGGACGTCTAAACTCCTACGAGCAGTACTTC | CASSTPGRLNSYEQYF
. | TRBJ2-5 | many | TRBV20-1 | TGCAGTGCTAGCAGCGTATATTCTGGGGGAGAGACCCAGTACTTC | CSASSVYSGGETQYF
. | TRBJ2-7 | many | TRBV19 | TGTGCCAGTAGAAGGATGGGAGACGACGAGCAGTACTTC | CASRRMGDDEQYF
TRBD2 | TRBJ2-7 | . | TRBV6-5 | TGTGCCAGCAGTTACTCAGCGGGAGCGGCACCCTACGAGCAGTACTTC | CASSYSAGAAPYEQYF
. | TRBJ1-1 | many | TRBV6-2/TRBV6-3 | TGTGCCAGCAGGTCTAAACAGCTGAACACTGAAGCTTTCTTT | CASRSKQLNTEAFF
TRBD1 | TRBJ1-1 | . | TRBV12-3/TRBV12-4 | TGTGCCAGCAGTTTATCCGACAGGGAGAACACTGAAGCTTTCTTT | CASSLSDRENTEAFF
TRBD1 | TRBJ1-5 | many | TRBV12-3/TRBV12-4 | TGTGCCAGCAGTGGGACAGAAAATCAGCCCCAGCATTTT | CASSGTENQPQHF
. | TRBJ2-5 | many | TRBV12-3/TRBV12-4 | TGTGCCAGCAGCCCTACCGTTGGCGGGACCCAGTACTTC | CASSPTVGGTQYF
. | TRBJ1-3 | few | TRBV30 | TGTGCCTGGAGCGCCTTGGTCTCTGGAAACACCATATATTTT | CAWSALVSGNTIYF
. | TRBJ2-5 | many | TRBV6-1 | TGTGCCAGCAGTGAACACAGGGTACCGGAGACCCAGTACTTC | CASSEHRVPETQYF
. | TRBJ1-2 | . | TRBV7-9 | TGTGCCAGCAGCTTAGAAGCCTACAACTATGGCTACACCTTC | CASSLEAYNYGYTF
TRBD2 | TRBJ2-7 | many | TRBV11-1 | TGTGCCAGCAGCCCCGGGCGCGGGAGTGCCTACGAGCAGTACTTC | CASSPGRGSAYEQYF
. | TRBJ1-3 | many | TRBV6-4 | TGTGCCAGCACTCTGGGCAGGAGTTCGGGTTCTGGAAACACCATATATTTT | CASTLGRSSGSGNTIYF
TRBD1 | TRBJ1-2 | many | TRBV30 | TGTGCCTGGAGTCGACCGGGACAGGCGTCGGGCTACACCTTC | CAWSRPGQASGYTF
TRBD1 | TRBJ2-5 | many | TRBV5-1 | TGCGCCAGCAGCTTGACCGGACAGGTCCAAGAGACCCAGTACTTC | CASSLTGQVQETQYF
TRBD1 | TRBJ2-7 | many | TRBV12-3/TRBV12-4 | TGTGCCAGCAGCCACCGGGACAGGGGTTACGAGCAGTACTTC | CASSHRDRGYEQYF
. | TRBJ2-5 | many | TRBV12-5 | TGTGCTAGTGGTTCAGGCGTACAGGGAGAGACCCAGTACTTC | CASGSGVQGETQYF
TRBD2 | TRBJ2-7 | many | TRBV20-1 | TGCAGTGCTAGAGCGGCGGGAGGTAATGGCGAGCAGTACTTC | CSARAAGGNGEQYF
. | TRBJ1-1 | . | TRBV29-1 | TGCAGCGTTGATCCGGGAGGGGCCACTGAAGCTTTCTTT | CSVDPGGATEAFF